These 21 T cell receptor beta chains came from one sample sequenced in a study of T cell responses to AZD1222 COVID-19 vaccine. Assay: immunoSEQ multiplex PCR; the TCRdb copy retains only in-frame clones and omits some. The sample consists of tens of thousands of clones, around 80% of them appearing once. Specimen: peripheral blood, collected on day 0 of AZD1222 vaccination. Receptor source: an adult in good health.

CDR3 region: CASSLGRGGTSGNTIYF. CDR3 coding DNA: TGTGCCAGCAGCCTTGGAAGAGGAGGTACTTCTGGAAACACCATATATTTT. This chain joins TRBV5-4 and TRBJ1-3; D remains ambiguous. V lost 4 bases to trimming and J lost 1 base, with 18 bases between them. This CDR3 is 17 amino acids long. In germline, CDR1 is SGHNT, CDR2 YYREEE (reference sequence).

This clone was seen at least ten times. This sequence joins TRBV9 and TRBJ1-2; no firm D call. The V and J ends lost 0 bases and 3 bases respectively, with 12 bases between them. This CDR3 has 15 amino acids. Germline V lookup: CDR1 SGDLS, CDR2 YYNGEE. The CDR3 DNA follows: TGTGCCAGCAGCGTAGTAGGAAACCCTCACTATGGCTACACCTTC. Translating gives CASSVVGNPHYGYTF.

The V call is TRBV18, the J call TRBJ1-2, with 7 bases lining up with TRBD1. The CDR3 covers 13 residues. The V segment lost 4 bases and the J segment 5 bases; nucleotides outside the gene matches: 4. Germline V lookup: CDR1 KGHSH, CDR2 LQKENI. CDR3 protein: CASSRDSQYGYTF. The CDR3 nucleotides read TGTGCCAGCTCACGGGACAGCCAGTATGGCTACACCTTC.

V usage is TRBV6-1 and J usage is TRBJ1-1; D is unresolved. CDR1 and CDR2 from the germline V gene are MNHNS and SASEGT. Trimming cost V 1 base and J 5 bases, with 8 bases left between them. The CDR3 spans 13 residues. CDR3 sequence: CASSEGVGTEAFF. In nucleotides, the CDR3 is TGTGCCAGCAGTGAAGGGGTAGGGACTGAAGCTTTCTTT.

The CDR3 region is CASSVEGSGNTIYF. The CDR3 DNA sequence: TGTGCCAGCAGCGTAGAAGGGTCTGGAAACACCATATATTTT. The chain recombines TRBV9 with TRBJ1-3; D call uncertain. In germline, CDR1 is SGDLS, CDR2 YYNGEE. Trimming cost V 0 bases and J 1 base, with 5 bases left between them. The CDR3 sequence is 14 residues long.

V and J are TRBV19 and TRBJ1-6; a weak D match, TRBD1 (6 bases). In germline, CDR1 is LNHDA, CDR2 SQIVND (reference sequence). The CDR3 consists of 15 residues. V lost 6 bases, J lost 6 bases, and 15 bases lay in between. CDR3 bases: TGTGCCAGTAGGCAGGAGGACAGAAGTAATTCACCCCTCCACTTT. Protein: CASRQEDRSNSPLHF.

The chain carries TRBV28 and TRBJ2-1, with 9 bases that match TRBD2. The CDR3 has 20 residues. The V segment lost 5 bases and the J segment 5 bases; nucleotides outside the gene matches: 22. Germline V gene sequence: CDR1 MDHEN, CDR2 SYDVKM. CDR3 in amino acids: CASSPYHGGVGTSRHNEQFF. The CDR3, as DNA: TGTGCCAGCAGTCCCTACCACGGGGGGGTCGGGACTAGCAGACACAATGAGCAGTTCTTC.

The chain links TRBV15 to TRBJ2-3; 12 nucleotides agree with TRBD2. The germline V gene has CDR1 LNHNV and CDR2 YYDKDF (reference sequence). Trimming removed 2 bases from V and 2 bases from J; junction bases left unmatched: 2. The CDR3 is 16 residues long. CDR3 bases: TGTGCCACCAGCAGACTAGCGGGGGGGCCCACAGATACGCAGTATTTT. It encodes CATSRLAGGPTDTQYF.

This chain links TRBV5-5 with TRBJ2-6, with TRBD1 as a possible D gene (5 bases). Germline values: CDR1 SGHKS, CDR2 YYEKEE (reference sequence). The CDR3 consists of 16 residues. V was trimmed by 2 bases and J by 2 bases, leaving 11 bases between them. The CDR3 region is CASSFDSRTGANVLTF. The CDR3 DNA reads TGTGCCAGCAGCTTCGACAGTAGGACTGGGGCCAACGTCCTGACTTTC.

This clone was seen a few times. The chain carries TRBV5-1 and TRBJ1-2; possibly TRBD1 for D (5 bases). CDR3 length: 18 amino acids. CDR1 and CDR2 from the germline V gene are SGHRS and YFSETQ. V was shortened by 0 bases and J by 2 bases, with 20 bases between the two germline ends. CDR3 in DNA: TGCGCCAGCAGCTTGGCCATGCGGGCAGGGTCGAAAAACTATGGCTACACCTTC. Amino acid sequence: CASSLAMRAGSKNYGYTF. Combining the CDR3 with reference TRBV5-1 and TRBJ1-2 gives the whole variable domain KAGVTQTPRYLIKTRGQQVTLSCSPISGHRSVSWYQQTPGQGLQFLFEYFSETQRNKGNFPGRFSGRQFSNSRSEMNVSTLELGDSALYLCASSLAMRAGSKNYGYTFGSGTRLTVV.

V gene TRBV5-4 combines with J gene TRBJ2-7, with 8 positions matching TRBD2. The junction had 18 bases not matched to a gene; V was cut back by 4 bases and J by 6 bases. The CDR3 consists of 17 residues. Looked up from germline, CDR1 is SGHNT and CDR2 is YYREEE (reference sequence). CDR3 bases: TGTGCCAGCAGCCCAGCGGGGGAGGGTTCACCTCTTGCCGAGCAGTACTTC. This translates into CASSPAGEGSPLAEQYF.

The CDR3 DNA reads as TGTGCCAGCAGCCTTTCAGCGGGAGGGTACGAGCAGTACTTC. It is translated as CASSLSAGGYEQYF. The rearrangement links TRBV11-2 to TRBJ2-7; 10 nucleotides line up with TRBD2. CDR1 is SGHAT, CDR2 FQNNGV, per germline. The ends lost 5 bases at V and 4 bases at J; junction bases unmatched: 5. This CDR3 comprises 14 residues.

V usage is TRBV6-5 and J usage is TRBJ1-3; D remains unclear. This CDR3 contains 15 residues. Trimming cost V 2 bases and J 0 bases, with 8 bases left between them. CDR1 is MNHEY, CDR2 SVGAGI, per germline. The CDR3 spells CASSYGSISGNTIYF. The CDR3 coding sequence is TGTGCCAGCAGTTACGGGTCAATCTCTGGAAACACCATATATTTT.

This clone has just a few counts. The gene calls are TRBV5-4 and TRBJ1-6; D unresolved. Germline CDR1 reads SGHNT; CDR2 reads YYREEE (reference sequence). Trimming took 3 bases from V and 9 from J, leaving 16 bases between them. The CDR3 has 15 residues. CDR3 nucleotide sequence: TGTGCCAGCAGCTCCGGGGTTCGAGCAGGTTCACCCCTCCACTTT. This translates into CASSSGVRAGSPLHF.

The chain joins TRBV5-6 to TRBJ1-2; a possible D gene is TRBD1 (6 bases). CDR1 and CDR2 from the germline V gene are SGHDT and YYEEEE. The V end lost 4 bases, the J end lost 4 bases, and 20 bases lay between the germline ends. The CDR3 has 16 amino acids. This CDR3 reads CASSLGQGTLPYGYTF. CDR3 coding DNA: TGTGCCAGCAGCCTAGGCCAGGGGACGCTTCCCTATGGCTACACCTTC.

This chain joins TRBV4-1 and TRBJ1-5; the match to TRBD1 covers 7 bases. CDR3 length: 19 residues. Germline loops: CDR1 MGHRA, CDR2 YSYEKL. V lost 0 bases and J lost 0; bases outside the gene matches: 11. CDR3 nucleotides: TGCGCCAGCAGCCAAGATCTTACAGGGGCTCAGAATAGCAATCAGCCCCAGCATTTT. Translation: CASSQDLTGAQNSNQPQHF.

This rearrangement joins TRBV12-3 or TRBV12-4 to TRBJ1-1; 8 bases map to TRBD1. V was pared by 6 bases and J by 7 bases, with 7 bases of the junction left unmatched. The CDR3 runs to 13 residues. The CDR3 loop reads CASRPGGRGEAFF. Here the CDR3 DNA reads TGTGCCAGCAGGCCAGGGGGCCGGGGTGAAGCTTTCTTT.

The V gene is TRBV30, the J gene TRBJ1-2, with 7 bases lining up with TRBD1. The CDR3 totals 18 residues. The V gene's germline CDR1 is GTSNPN and CDR2 SVGIG (reference sequence). With 4 bases clipped from V and 7 bases from J, the junction kept 24 bases outside the gene matches. The DNA for the CDR3 is TGTGCCTGGATGATTTTTTGGGGACAGTGGACAATCAGTTGTGGCTACACCTTC. Translation gives CAWMIFWGQWTISCGYTF.

This clone was recorded a few times. The V gene is TRBV6-5, the J gene TRBJ2-7; 8 positions match TRBD1. The CDR3 loop spans 13 amino acids. CDR1 and CDR2 (germline): MNHEY, SVGAGI. After removal of 7 bases from V and 8 bases from J, the junction contained 10 bases not matched to a gene. DNA for the CDR3: TGTGCCAGCATGAGGGACAGGACCGGGCAGCAGTACTTC. Its protein is CASMRDRTGQQYF.

This chain connects TRBV5-1 to TRBJ2-2; TRBD2 matches 10 bases. V dropped 4 bases and J dropped 3; count of bases not matched to a gene: 6. CDR1 is SGHRS and CDR2 is YFSETQ in the germline V gene. The CDR3 has 16 residues. CDR3 loop: CASSDLAGVDTGELFF. The CDR3 nucleotides read TGCGCCAGCAGCGATCTAGCGGGAGTTGACACCGGGGAGCTGTTTTTT.

J is TRBJ2-5 and V is TRBV4-1; D unresolved. The CDR3 totals 14 residues. Germline-derived CDR1 and CDR2 are MGHRA and YSYEKL. Trimming took 0 bases from V and 2 from J, leaving 7 bases between them. The CDR3 reads CASSQDGQQETQYF. As DNA, the CDR3 is TGCGCCAGCAGCCAAGATGGGCAGCAAGAGACCCAGTACTTC.